A single sample gave rise to the 13 T cell receptor beta chains below, sequenced in a study of PD-1 blockade in classical Hodgkin lymphoma. Only in-frame clones appear in the TCRdb table, and some are missing; sequencing was by immunoSEQ multiplex PCR. The sample yields 17,000 or so clones, roughly 65% seen once. Time point here: cycle 4 day 1 (C4D1), after more than five weeks of nivolumab. All the patients suffered relapse after autologous stem cell transplantation, and brentuximab vedotin exposure differed. The sequences come from peripheral blood mononuclear cells (PBMCs), collected before the fourth cycle of nivolumab. The source is a human donor with classical Hodgkin lymphoma.

The rearrangement uses TRBV28 and TRBJ1-3, with D perhaps matching TRBD1 (6 bases). Trimming shortened V by 4 bases and J by 1 base, and 17 bases separated the two germline ends. The germline gives CDR1 MDHEN, CDR2 SYDVKM. The CDR3 runs 17 residues. The CDR3 bases are TGTGCCAGCAGTTGGATGTATGCCAGGGGTTCTGGAAACACCATATATTTT. Translation gives CASSWMYARGSGNTIYF.

The J gene is TRBJ2-3, the V gene TRBV11-2; tentative D call: TRBD2 (5 bases). The germline V and J ends were trimmed by 3 bases and 0 bases, with 10 bases remaining between them. This CDR3 region has 15 residues. CDR1 SGHAT and CDR2 FQNNGV come from the germline V gene. The CDR3 loop is CASSFMRTSTDTQYF. The CDR3 bases are TGTGCCAGCAGCTTCATGAGGACTAGCACAGATACGCAGTATTTT.

This clone was detected only a few times. V and J are TRBV10-2 and TRBJ2-1; 8 bases align to TRBD2. The CDR3 has 13 amino acids. J gave up 10 bases and V 9 bases, and 11 bases lay outside the gene matches. The germline gives CDR1 WSHSY, CDR2 SAAADI. The CDR3 bases are TGCGCCAGTCGCGCGGGAGGCCCTACCGAGCAGTTCTTC. Translation: CASRAGGPTEQFF.

This chain joins TRBV11-2 and TRBJ2-7; D possibly uses TRBD1 or TRBD2 (5 bases each). The CDR3 totals 14 residues. CDR1 is SGHAT, CDR2 FQNNGV, per germline. V lost 3 bases and J lost 2, with 11 bases in between. In DNA, the CDR3 is TGTGCCAGCAGCTTGGGACCCGCCGCCTACGAGCAGTACTTC. This sequence encodes CASSLGPAAYEQYF.

The CDR3 DNA reads TGTGCCAGCAGCTGGGGGTCCACAGGGCCCAAACACTCTGGGGCCAACGTCCTGACTTTC. This sequence encodes CASSWGSTGPKHSGANVLTF. V usage is TRBV5-8 and J usage is TRBJ2-6, with D possibly TRBD1 on 6 matching bases. CDR3 size: 20 residues. Trimming stripped 3 bases from V and 0 bases from J, with 22 bases between. CDR1 SGHTS and CDR2 YDEGEE come from the germline V gene.

This clone has more than one count but fewer than ten. The V and J genes are TRBV19 and TRBJ1-5, with D possibly being TRBD1 (5 bases). The CDR3 contains 15 residues. The germline CDR1 and CDR2 sequences are LNHDA and SQIVND (reference sequence). Trimming took off 1 base at V and 6 bases at J, with 13 bases between the two ends. CDR3 nucleotides: TGTGCCAGTAGTATAGTTTCGGGGGGTGGTCAGCCCCAGCATTTT. It is translated as CASSIVSGGGQPQHF.

V usage is TRBV27 and J usage is TRBJ1-1; the D is unclear. CDR3 length: 15 amino acids. Germline V gives CDR1 MNHEY, CDR2 SMNVEV (reference sequence). The ends were cut back, 5 bases at V and 0 bases at J, with 13 bases in the middle. This CDR3 reads CASSAVGVMNTEAFF. DNA of the CDR3: TGTGCCAGCAGTGCGGTCGGGGTGATGAACACTGAAGCTTTCTTT.

The chain couples TRBV6-5 to TRBJ1-2; TRBD1 is a possible D gene (5 bases). CDR3 length equals 14 residues. Per germline, CDR1 MNHEY and CDR2 SVGAGI. V was clipped by 0 bases and J by 5 bases, with 10 bases between them. The chain's CDR3 is CASSYSKPGYGYTF. CDR3 in DNA: TGTGCCAGCAGTTACTCGAAGCCAGGGTATGGCTACACCTTC.

J is TRBJ1-2 and V is TRBV6-6, with a possible D match to TRBD1 (6 bases). CDR1 and CDR2 from the germline V gene are MNHNY and SVGAGI (reference sequence). With 0 bases removed from V and 6 bases from J, the gap between germline ends came to 14 bases. The CDR3 sequence is 15 residues long. This chain's CDR3 is CASSYSRGGADGYTF. The CDR3 DNA is TGTGCCAGCAGTTACTCGAGGGGGGGCGCAGATGGCTACACCTTC.

The rearrangement uses TRBV4-1 and TRBJ2-2, with 10 bases lining up with TRBD2. Germline V CDR1 and CDR2: MGHRA, YSYEKL. Trimming at V came to 0 bases and at J to 5 bases, leaving 6 bases not matched to a gene. The CDR3 totals 17 residues. The CDR3 loop is CASSQDRLAGETGELFF. CDR3 DNA sequence: TGCGCCAGCAGCCAAGATAGGCTAGCGGGAGAGACCGGGGAGCTGTTTTTT.

CDR3 sequence reads: CASSLDSLSSYEQYF. In DNA form, the CDR3 reads TGCGCCAGCAGCTTGGACAGCTTAAGCTCCTACGAGCAGTACTTC. This chain uses TRBV5-1 with TRBJ2-7; D is unresolved. The germline gives CDR1 SGHRS, CDR2 YFSETQ. The CDR3 has 15 residues. Trimming took 0 bases from V and 0 from J, leaving 10 bases between them.

This chain's CDR3 is CASSQTVAWEQGGTDTQYF. DNA for the CDR3: TGTGCCAGCAGTCAGACAGTAGCGTGGGAGCAGGGAGGCACAGATACGCAGTATTTT. This chain uses TRBV28 with TRBJ2-3, with D tentatively TRBD1 or TRBD2 (5 bases each). The CDR3 is 19 residues long. Germline lookup yields CDR1 MDHEN and CDR2 SYDVKM. V lost 5 bases to trimming and J lost 1 base, with 25 bases between them.

The chain has TRBV19 and TRBJ2-3; D unclear. CDR1 is LNHDA and CDR2 is SQIVND in the germline V gene (reference sequence). This CDR3 contains 15 residues. V was pared by 0 bases and J by 2 bases, with 9 bases between. The CDR3 loop reads CASSIDGLSTDTQYF. CDR3 nucleotide sequence: TGTGCCAGTAGTATAGATGGCCTTTCCACAGATACGCAGTATTTT.